This record looks at one TCR beta chain sequence and its context. The CDR3 has 12 amino acids. The germline V and J ends were trimmed by 5 bases and 8 bases, with 10 bases remaining between them. The germline gives CDR1 MNHNY, CDR2 SVGAGI (reference sequence). This specimen belongs to a study of cytomegalovirus exposure and HLA in healthy donors. Study context: The 550 to 800 first-cohort repertoires and the 110 or so validation repertoires shared the same platform, a later analysis reported.

Repertoires were generated with immunoSEQ multiplex PCR, while TCRdb's copy carries only in-frame clones and drops some. Seen here are 95,000 to 150,000 clones, about 83% observed once, and the top ten hold roughly 2%. V usage is TRBV6-6 and J usage is TRBJ2-1, with no clear D. Sequenced sample: PBMCs. This sequence was found in a woman aged 30 to 39 in good health and CMV-seronegative. The CDR3 region is CASSPGFDEQFF. CDR3 coding DNA: TGTGCCAGCAGTCCGGGTTTCGATGAGCAGTTCTTC.